The rows below give T cell receptor beta chains drawn from one sample of a study of shared clonotypes between healthy human individuals. Profiled with immunoSEQ multiplex PCR; TCRdb holds only in-frame clones, not every one. The top ten clones hold nearly 1.5% of a sample with over a million clones, under 80% of them seen once. Sequenced sample: memory CD4+ T cells sorted from blood. The receptors shown here come from a man younger than 35 in good health. CDR3s include the opening cysteine and the closing phenylalanine or tryptophan.

CDR3,V,J
CAWPRGSGYGYTF,TRBV30,TRBJ1-2
CASSSLQGYGYTF,TRBV5-8,TRBJ1-2
CASSPGLAVYEQYF,TRBV5-1,TRBJ2-7
CASSLVRAEQYF,TRBV7-9,TRBJ2-7
CASKVGSAGPEAFF,TRBV28,TRBJ1-1
CASSLGPGQGNTEAFF,TRBV11-2,TRBJ1-1
CASSRDISGNTIYF,TRBV5-4,TRBJ1-3
CASSDWSGGLGEQFF,TRBV6-4,TRBJ2-1
CASRKGLDNEKLFF,TRBV2,TRBJ1-4
CASSATGTSDTQYF,TRBV5-5,TRBJ2-3
CASSKLPDSSYEQYF,TRBV21-1,TRBJ2-7
CAGIRDRKTYEQYF,TRBV30,TRBJ2-7
CASSKASSGNTIYF,TRBV19,TRBJ1-3
CASSNLGISYEQYF,TRBV19,TRBJ2-7
CASSEVPLGVYGYTF,TRBV2,TRBJ1-2
CASSQDRVGTGGTEAFF,TRBV4-1,TRBJ1-1
CASSYDRVTGELFF,TRBV27,TRBJ2-2
CASTGAVNSPLHF,TRBV25-1,TRBJ1-6
CSVAGGSNQPQHF,TRBV29-1,TRBJ1-5
CASRATGWRTGELFF,TRBV6-5,TRBJ2-2
CASSPLASDTDTQYF,TRBV6-5,TRBJ2-3
CASSDGTSGPYEQYF,TRBV6-1,TRBJ2-7
CASSARLAGITGELFF,TRBV5-6,TRBJ2-2
CASSARQGQTGKLFF,TRBV25-1,TRBJ1-4
CASSLRSLGGYTF,TRBV7-9,TRBJ1-2
CATSIGRLGSPLHF,TRBV15,TRBJ1-6
CASSFDRHEQYF,TRBV6-1,TRBJ2-7
CASSQDSGLEQFF,TRBV4-3,TRBJ2-1
CASRRTGNYNEQFF,TRBV28,TRBJ2-1
CASSSIAGGNYEQYF,TRBV11-2,TRBJ2-7